The 3 T cell receptor beta chains below come from one sample, sequenced in a study of shared clonotypes between healthy human individuals. Using immunoSEQ multiplex PCR, the repertoire was profiled, and TCRdb retains in-frame clones only, with some absent. The profile shows 450,000 to 500,000 clones, around 78% of them singletons. Source material: PBMCs. The receptor set was obtained from a middle-aged woman in good health. Some clones in this sample may be carry-over from other donors' samples.

V usage is TRBV28 and J usage is TRBJ2-1; 9 bases agree with TRBD2. This CDR3 spans 14 amino acids. Germline V lookup: CDR1 MDHEN, CDR2 SYDVKM. With V trimmed by 7 bases and J by 6 bases, 7 bases remained unmatched. In DNA, the CDR3 is TGTGCCAGCACCCACCGGACTAGCGCCAATGAGCAGTTCTTC. Amino acid sequence: CASTHRTSANEQFF.

Only one count was recorded for this clone. The V call is TRBV4-2, the J call TRBJ2-1; D remains unclear. The CDR3 extends over 17 amino acids. Germline V gives CDR1 LGHNA, CDR2 YNFKEQ. The V gene lost 4 bases and the J gene lost 3 bases, with 19 bases spanning the gap. DNA for the CDR3: TGTGCCAGCAGCCGAATTCTAACGGGCCATGACTACAATGAGCAGTTCTTC. Its translation: CASSRILTGHDYNEQFF.

This rearrangement joins TRBV11-3 to TRBJ2-2, with TRBD2 identical over 8 bases. CDR1 and CDR2 (germline): SGHNT, YENEEA. The CDR3 length is 18 residues. Losses at the gene ends were 3 bases for V and 5 bases for J; bases not matched to a gene: 14. CDR3 DNA: TGTGCCAGCAGCTTGAGTAGCGGGATAGGTGGTAGGACCGGGGAGCTGTTTTTT. Residues: CASSLSSGIGGRTGELFF.